This record looks at one T cell receptor beta chain sequence and its context. A few counts support this clone. Its antigen is still unknown. The record has no base qualities; no much larger clone is one base away. This entry is derived from a study of beta chain features in type 1 diabetes (dated 2018 in TCRdb). The study in broad terms: No differences in mean age, gender distribution, total cell number or subset yield were found between patients and healthy donors. A total of some 100,000,000 sorted cells were examined across all samples, and a strong correlation was observed between cell number per subset and RNA yield. In the study, TCRB repertoires of sorted circulating CD4+ T cell subsets from recently diagnosed type 1 diabetes patients were compared with those of matched healthy donors. Regulatory and stem cell-like memory subsets were isolated from only 8 patients and 8 healthy donors, whereas naive and central memory subsets came from all 30 or so donors. General findings and caveats noted by the study authors: In all four CD4+ subsets, TCRB CDR3 length was moderately but significantly shorter in type 1 diabetes patients. Naive, central memory and regulatory TCRB repertoires appeared to be more similar among patients than among healthy donors. Only small numbers of individuals were included in the HLA sub-analyses, which left unresolved whether HLA type had any influence on TCRB rearrangement. Sequencing cDNA rather than genomic DNA could over-represent highly expressing activated cells, although activation and CD3 levels did not differ between groups. Shorter templates might have been favored by PCR, but patient and control samples were amplified and corrected together, so both groups would have been affected equally by any skew. At VDJ recombination sites, patients with type 1 diabetes made fewer insertions and deleted more nucleotides, a pattern implying thymic rearrangement abnormalities.

Each donor gave one peripheral blood draw, roughly 0.11 L on average, collected into heparinised tubes. A BD FACSAria II and a panel including CD45RO, CCR7, CD25, CD127, CD95 and CD27 were used to sort naive, central memory, regulatory and stem cell-like memory CD4+ T cells. Purity was above 98% for every sorted population. Right away, PBMCs were isolated by Lymphoprep density gradient centrifugation and were stained directly, with no culture step. Samples were stained and sorted in pairs, with one healthy donor and one patient per experiment, so that batch effects were minimized. The V end gives up 0 bases and the J end 3 bases, leaving 7 bases in the junction not matched to a gene. From a lookup of the germline V gene (reference sequence), CDR1 and CDR2 are GTSNPN and SVGIG. The CDR3, from cysteine to phenylalanine, totals 15 residues. The retained sequence is limited to the CDR3, 45 bases, with the frame set at the first base.

The entire isolated RNA was reverse transcribed using the High Capacity cDNA Reverse Transcription Kit, and thus expressed TCRB transcripts were sequenced. Deep immunoSEQ sequencing was applied to naive, central memory and regulatory T cell samples, giving an average of about 3.57 million total reads per sample. Sorted cells were lysed in RLT buffer, and RNA was extracted using DNase-treated RNeasy Micro or Mini kits according to cell number. Each cell subset was processed separately to prevent cross-contamination, with patient and healthy donor samples processed together. TCRB sequences were amplified from cDNA with the immunoSEQ multiplex PCR, producing 87-bp fragments spanning the CDR3 region. Sequencing of the amplicons was performed on the Illumina HiSeq platform. The original pipeline was this. Synthetic template baselines were used to correct PCR bias computationally, reads within Hamming distance 2 were collapsed together, and singletons that could not be merged were discarded. Reads were aligned against IMGT so that V, D and J genes, CDR3 length and insertions or deletions at six rearrangement sites could be assigned. Within each subset, clonotype counts were normalized to sorted cell number, and only after that were true diversity and Gini coefficients computed with the tcR R package. Repertoire sharing was quantified using the overlap coefficient calculated on TCRB nucleotide sequences. Out-of-frame TCRB sequences from naive cells were analyzed as a proxy for the pre-selection repertoire. TCRdb provides this immuneACCESS table in a form limited to in-frame rearrangements. Some clones are lacking; in checked studies, under half of them reflect an unresolved V gene, and why the rest are absent is not known. The DNA was the basis for D and trimming; V, J and clone size are from that table. Across this sample there are some 640,000 clones, with over 11% seen only once. The ten largest account for 0.035% to 0.045% of the sample.

The chain is made from TRBV30 and TRBJ2-7; 8 nucleotides in the junction match TRBD2. Source material: naive CD4+ T cells from blood. The cell subset or site label here, explained by the study, means: true naive CD4+ T cells. The TCR was taken from a man between 18 and 29 years old with type 1 diabetes. The CDR3 region reads CAWSVSSGGHYEQYF. The DNA reads as follows: TGTGCCTGGAGTGTATCAAGCGGGGGCCACTACGAGCAGTACTTC.